The 22 T cell receptor beta chains listed next were all sequenced from one sample in a study of T-cell memory formation after mild COVID-19. TCRdb reprocessed the 5' RACE reads via MiXCR and lists one record per CDR3 protein. Among roughly 300,000 distinct CDR3 sequences listed, roughly 8% were seen once. Sequencing was performed on PBMCs or a T cell subset sorted from them (not recorded which). The receptors here all came from a man younger than 35 who had mild COVID-19 (a few samples of this study predate the infection). Cell type and time point are not known.

This chain joins TRBV4-2 and TRBJ1-6; tentatively, D is TRBD1 (6 bases). There are 11 residues in the CDR3. Trimming pared 2 bases from V and 16 bases from J, leaving 9 bases between. Germline loops: CDR1 LGHNA, CDR2 YNFKEQ. The CDR3 is CASSQTGKLHF. Written as DNA, the CDR3 is TGTGCCAGCAGCCAAACAGGGAAACTCCACTTT.

This clonotype was seen at least ten times. This sequence joins TRBV7-2 and TRBJ2-1, with TRBD2 identical over 13 bases. The ends lost 1 base at V and 6 bases at J; junction bases unmatched: 9. The CDR3 contains 18 residues. CDR1 and CDR2 (germline): SGHTA, FQGNSA. The CDR3 sequence: CASSLDRIGLAGANEQFF. DNA for the CDR3: TGTGCCAGCAGCTTAGATCGGATAGGACTAGCGGGGGCCAATGAGCAGTTCTTC.

This clonotype was seen many times. The chain has TRBV7-2 and TRBJ2-2, with TRBD2 matching over 8 bases. This CDR3 has 15 amino acids. CDR1 and CDR2 (germline): SGHTA, FQGNSA. Germline trimming cut 0 bases from V and 4 bases from J; bases unmatched to any gene: 1. This CDR3 is CASSLALAGTGELFF. The CDR3 nucleotides are TGTGCCAGCAGCTTAGCGCTAGCGGGCACCGGGGAGCTGTTTTTT.

The chain employs TRBV10-3 and TRBJ1-2; 8 bases map to TRBD1. Losses at the gene ends were 11 bases for V and 3 bases for J; bases not matched to a gene: 5. This CDR3 region has 12 residues. CDR1 is ENHRY and CDR2 is SYGVKD in the germline V gene. DNA of the CDR3: TGTGCCGCTTCACAGGGGGACTATGGCTACACCTTC. Translation: CAASQGDYGYTF.

This chain connects TRBV12-3 or TRBV12-4 to TRBJ2-1, with TRBD2 matching over 12 bases. The CDR3 runs to 15 residues. With V trimmed by 1 base and J by 5 bases, 0 bases remained unmatched. CDR3 DNA sequence: TGTGCCAGCAGTTTAGGGACTAGCGGGGACAATGAGCAGTTCTTC. It encodes CASSLGTSGDNEQFF.

This clonotype was detected many times. The V and J genes are TRBV7-2 and TRBJ2-7; possible D gene TRBD1, 5 bases. Germline V gives CDR1 SGHTA, CDR2 FQGNSA. The CDR3 runs 15 residues. The V end was cut by 5 bases, the J end by 1 base, with 15 bases between. The CDR3 here is CASSNRAQGSYEQYF. CDR3 DNA sequence: TGTGCCAGCAGCAATCGGGCGCAGGGATCCTACGAGCAGTACTTC.

The chain links TRBV20-1 to TRBJ2-3, with D possibly matching TRBD1 (6 bases). The CDR3 consists of 14 residues. V lost 6 bases, J lost 1 base, and 14 bases lay in between. Germline lookup yields CDR1 DFQATT and CDR2 SNEGSKA (reference sequence). As DNA, the CDR3 is TGCAGTGCCCCGGTTGGGGGCGGCACAGATACGCAGTATTTT. This sequence encodes CSAPVGGGTDTQYF.

The chain has TRBV7-2 and TRBJ1-5; D is unclear. V lost 3 bases, J lost 7 bases, and 13 bases lay in between. The CDR3 totals 14 residues. Germline CDR1 SGHTA, CDR2 FQGNSA. For the CDR3, the DNA is TGTGCCAGCAGCTTTTCGACGGGAGGACAGCCCCAGCATTTT. Its protein product is CASSFSTGGQPQHF. Full variable domain (outside the CDR3, taken from reference TRBV7-2 and TRBJ1-5): GAGVSQSPSNKVTEKGKDVELRCDPISGHTALYWYRQSLGQGLEFLIYFQGNSAPDKSGLPSDRFSAERTGGSVSTLTIQRTQQEDSAVYLCASSFSTGGQPQHFGDGTRLSIL.

This clonotype occurred a few times. The chain joins TRBV25-1 to TRBJ1-2; the match to TRBD1 covers 8 bases. Per the germline V gene, CDR1 is MGHDK and CDR2 is SYGVNS. V was clipped by 6 bases and J by 4 bases; unmatched bases: 7. The CDR3 has 14 residues. The CDR3: CASSPTGVAYGYTF. CDR3 sequence (DNA): TGTGCCAGCAGCCCGACAGGGGTTGCCTATGGCTACACCTTC.

This clonotype was detected ten times or more. The rearrangement joins TRBV7-3 to TRBJ2-5, with 10 bases identical to TRBD2. The CDR3 runs 15 residues. Trimming removed 5 bases from V and 5 bases from J; junction bases left unmatched: 8. CDR1 SGHTA and CDR2 FQGTGA come from the germline V gene. CDR3: CASSPRAGGPETQYF. In nucleotides, the CDR3 is TGTGCCAGCAGCCCACGAGCGGGGGGGCCGGAGACCCAGTACTTC.

This clonotype was seen repeatedly, ten times or more. In DNA form, the CDR3 reads TGTGCCAGCTCACGCCTGGGGGAAACAGATACGCAGTATTTT. Translating it yields CASSRLGETDTQYF. The chain combines TRBV18 with TRBJ2-3; either TRBD1 or TRBD2 may fit D (5 bases each). The CDR3 is made up of 14 amino acids. Trimming removed 4 bases from V and 3 bases from J, with 11 bases in between. The germline V gene encodes CDR1 KGHSH and CDR2 LQKENI. The full variable domain, in which reference TRBV18 and TRBJ2-3 provide the parts outside the CDR3, is NAGVMQNPRHLVRRRGQEARLRCSPMKGHSHVYWYRQLPEEGLKFMVYLQKENIIDESGMPKERFSAEFPKEGPSILRIQQVVRGDSAAYFCASSRLGETDTQYFGPGTRLTVL.

This clonotype has just a few counts. The chain recombines TRBV7-8 with TRBJ2-3; D remains unclear. Trimming removed 5 bases from V and 0 bases from J, with 9 bases in between. The CDR3 contains 14 residues. Germline CDR1 reads SGHVS; CDR2 reads FQNEAQ. DNA of the CDR3: TGTGCCAGCAGCCGCCTAGAGAGCACAGATACGCAGTATTTT. It encodes CASSRLESTDTQYF. Combining the CDR3 with reference TRBV7-8 and TRBJ2-3 gives the whole variable domain GAGVSQSPRYKVAKRGQDVALRCDPISGHVSLFWYQQALGQGPEFLTYFQNEAQLDKSGLPSDRFFAERPEGSVSTLKIQRTQQEDSAVYLCASSRLESTDTQYFGPGTRLTVL.

This clonotype was observed a few times. The chain links TRBV7-8 to TRBJ2-2; D is unclear. The germline CDR1 and CDR2 sequences are SGHVS and FQNEAQ. The CDR3 is 13 residues long. Trimming left V 8 bases short and J 0 bases short, with 7 bases between. As DNA, the CDR3 is TGTGCCAGCGACAACCCGAACACCGGGGAGCTGTTTTTT. Its translation is CASDNPNTGELFF.

The chain is built from TRBV5-5 and TRBJ1-1; weak D call: TRBD1 (6 bases). The CDR3 has 13 residues. With 0 bases removed from V and 6 bases from J, the gap between germline ends came to 9 bases. The V gene's germline CDR1 is SGHKS and CDR2 YYEKEE (reference sequence). The DNA for the CDR3 is TGTGCCAGCAGCTTGGACAGGGCCGCTGAAGCTTTCTTT. It is translated as CASSLDRAAEAFF.

In its sample, this clonotype was seen a few times. The chain combines TRBV4-3 with TRBJ1-1; D is possibly TRBD1 (5 bases). The length of the CDR3 is 14 residues. The germline V gene encodes CDR1 LGHNA and CDR2 YSLEER. Trimming took 1 base from V and 5 from J, leaving 11 bases between them. The CDR3 nucleotides are TGCGCCAGCAGCCAAGTTCCGGGGGGAACTGAAGCTTTCTTT. It is translated as CASSQVPGGTEAFF.

This clonotype occurred a few times. V gene TRBV7-2 combines with J gene TRBJ2-1; TRBD2 might be the D (6 bases). Per the germline V gene, CDR1 is SGHTA and CDR2 is FQGNSA. The V end lost 5 bases, the J end lost 4 bases, and 15 bases lay between the germline ends. This CDR3 has 15 amino acids. CDR3 bases: TGTGCCAGCAGCACCGAGGGCGGGGAGTACAATGAGCAGTTCTTC. Its protein is CASSTEGGEYNEQFF.

This clonotype was counted at least ten times. The chain's CDR3 is CASINYQTGELFF. The CDR3 region has the DNA TGTGCCAGCATCAACTACCAAACCGGGGAGCTGTTTTTT. The V call is TRBV12-3 or TRBV12-4, the J call TRBJ2-2, with no clear D. CDR3 length: 13 amino acids. Trimming removed 7 bases from V and 5 bases from J, with 11 bases in between.

This clonotype occurred many times. The chain employs TRBV5-1 and TRBJ2-6; D not resolved. Germline V gene lookup returns CDR1 SGHRS and CDR2 YFSETQ. The CDR3 has 16 amino acids. V was pared by 7 bases and J by 0 bases, with 14 bases between. As DNA, the CDR3 is TGCGCCAGCGGCCCATTGGGTGGCTCTGGGGCCAACGTCCTGACTTTC. Translating it yields CASGPLGGSGANVLTF.

This clonotype was detected ten times or more. This chain links TRBV2 with TRBJ2-3; 10 nucleotides line up with TRBD2. Per germline, CDR1 SNHLY and CDR2 FYNNEI. Trimming cost V 2 bases and J 7 bases; bases outside gene matches: 9. The CDR3 sequence is 16 residues long. The CDR3 reads CASSESPSGGAYTQYF. The CDR3 region has the DNA TGTGCCAGCAGTGAATCCCCCAGCGGGGGGGCGTATACGCAGTATTTT.

This clonotype was observed at least ten times. V and J are TRBV19 and TRBJ2-1; D call uncertain. V lost 3 bases to trimming and J lost 7 bases, with 7 bases between them. Germline CDR1 reads LNHDA; CDR2 reads SQIVND (reference sequence). CDR3 size: 12 residues. CDR3 amino acids: CASSIPPNEQFF. CDR3 nucleotides: TGTGCCAGTAGTATTCCCCCGAATGAGCAGTTCTTC. The entire variable domain, with the rest obtained from reference TRBV19 and TRBJ2-1, is as follows: DGGITQSPKYLFRKEGQNVTLSCEQNLNHDAMYWYRQDPGQGLRLIYYSQIVNDFQKGDIAEGYSVSREKKESFPLTVTSAQKNPTAFYLCASSIPPNEQFFGPGTRLTVL.

The chain links TRBV27 to TRBJ2-3, with D tentatively TRBD1 (5 bases). The CDR3 is made up of 13 amino acids. V was cut by 2 bases and J by 9 bases, with 12 bases left in between. Germline-derived CDR1 and CDR2 are MNHEY and SMNVEV (reference sequence). The CDR3 region has the DNA TGTGCCAGCAGTTTACCCCAGGGTAACACGCAGTATTTT. This sequence encodes CASSLPQGNTQYF.

The rearrangement links TRBV5-1 to TRBJ2-2; 7 bases line up with TRBD2. Per the germline V gene, CDR1 is SGHRS and CDR2 is YFSETQ. With 7 bases clipped from V and 2 bases from J, the junction kept 5 bases outside the gene matches. The CDR3 loop spans 14 amino acids. CDR3 bases: TGCGCCAGCGGACCGGGACTAAACACCGGGGAGCTGTTTTTT. It is translated as CASGPGLNTGELFF.